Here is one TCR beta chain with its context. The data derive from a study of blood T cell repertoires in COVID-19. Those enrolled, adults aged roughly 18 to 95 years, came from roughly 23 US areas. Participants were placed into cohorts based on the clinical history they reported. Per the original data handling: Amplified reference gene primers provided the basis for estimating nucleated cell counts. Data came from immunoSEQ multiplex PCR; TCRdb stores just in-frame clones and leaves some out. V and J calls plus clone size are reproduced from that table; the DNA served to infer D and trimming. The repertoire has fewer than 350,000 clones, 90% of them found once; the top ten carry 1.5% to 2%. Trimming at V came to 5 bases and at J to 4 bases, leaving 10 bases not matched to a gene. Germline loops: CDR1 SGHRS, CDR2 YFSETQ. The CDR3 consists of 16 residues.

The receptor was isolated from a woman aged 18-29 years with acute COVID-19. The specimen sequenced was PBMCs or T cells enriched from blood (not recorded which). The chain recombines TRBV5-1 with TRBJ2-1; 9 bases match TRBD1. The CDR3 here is CASRPTGGVQYNEQFF. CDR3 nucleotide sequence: TGCGCCAGCAGGCCTACAGGGGGCGTTCAATACAATGAGCAGTTCTTC. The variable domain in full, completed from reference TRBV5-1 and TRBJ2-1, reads KAGVTQTPRYLIKTRGQQVTLSCSPISGHRSVSWYQQTPGQGLQFLFEYFSETQRNKGNFPGRFSGRQFSNSRSEMNVSTLELGDSALYLCASRPTGGVQYNEQFFGPGTRLTVL.